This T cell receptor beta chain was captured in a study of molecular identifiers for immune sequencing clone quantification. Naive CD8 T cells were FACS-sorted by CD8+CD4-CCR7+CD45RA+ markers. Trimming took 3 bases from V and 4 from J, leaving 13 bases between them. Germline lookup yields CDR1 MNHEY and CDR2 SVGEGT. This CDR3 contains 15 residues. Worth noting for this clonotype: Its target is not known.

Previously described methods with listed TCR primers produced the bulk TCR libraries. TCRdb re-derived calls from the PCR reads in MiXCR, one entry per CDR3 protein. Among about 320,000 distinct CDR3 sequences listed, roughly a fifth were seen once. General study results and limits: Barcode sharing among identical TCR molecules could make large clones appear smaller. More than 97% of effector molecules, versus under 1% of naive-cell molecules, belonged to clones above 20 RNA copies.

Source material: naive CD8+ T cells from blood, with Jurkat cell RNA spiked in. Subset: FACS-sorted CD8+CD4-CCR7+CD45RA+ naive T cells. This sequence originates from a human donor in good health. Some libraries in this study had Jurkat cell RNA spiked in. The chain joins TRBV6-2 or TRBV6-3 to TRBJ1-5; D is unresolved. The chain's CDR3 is CASSYIERVNQPQHF. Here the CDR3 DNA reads TGTGCCAGCAGTTATATTGAGAGAGTAAATCAGCCCCAGCATTTT.